These 23 T cell receptor beta chains were all obtained from the same sample, sequenced in a study of blood T cell repertoires in COVID-19. Measured with immunoSEQ multiplex PCR; TCRdb has only the in-frame clones, and not every one. This sample has some 78,000 clones, with roughly 90% found just once. Source material: peripheral blood. These receptors came from a man in his sixties or seventies with active or convalescent COVID-19.

This chain joins TRBV13 and TRBJ2-2; the D gene is possibly TRBD2 (6 bases). V dropped 3 bases and J dropped 2 bases, with 10 bases sitting between them. Germline CDR1 is PRHDT and CDR2 is FYEKMQ (reference sequence). This CDR3 has 15 residues. CDR3 in amino acids: CASSLEGSNTGELFF. CDR3 bases: TGTGCCAGCAGCTTGGAGGGGTCTAACACCGGGGAGCTGTTTTTT.

The CDR3 spells CASSRDFRGTDTQYF. As DNA, the CDR3 is TGTGCCAGCAGCCGGGACTTCCGAGGCACAGATACGCAGTATTTT. The chain uses TRBV3-1 (or the pseudogene TRBV3-2) and TRBJ2-3; possibly TRBD2 for D (6 bases). Germline values: CDR1 LGHDT, CDR2 YNNKEL (reference sequence). With 4 bases removed from V and 1 base from J, the gap between germline ends came to 12 bases. This CDR3 has 15 residues.

V and J are TRBV10-2 and TRBJ2-7; a weak D match, TRBD2 (6 bases). CDR1 is WSHSY and CDR2 is SAAADI in the germline V gene. The CDR3 covers 15 residues. With 0 bases removed from V and 1 base from J, the gap between germline ends came to 10 bases. The CDR3 nucleotides are TGCGCCAGCAGTGAGTCGAGGACTACTTCCTACGAGCAGTACTTC. Translating it yields CASSESRTTSYEQYF.

V usage is TRBV7-9 and J usage is TRBJ1-1; D unresolved. V was cut by 1 base and J by 3 bases, with 12 bases left in between. In germline, CDR1 is SEHNR, CDR2 FQNEAQ (reference sequence). The CDR3 runs 15 residues. The CDR3 reads CASSLGGGGYTEAFF. CDR3 nucleotides: TGTGCCAGCAGCTTAGGAGGAGGCGGGTACACTGAAGCTTTCTTT.

The V gene is TRBV29-1, the J gene TRBJ2-7; D uncertain. This CDR3 contains 12 residues. Germline assignment: CDR1 SQVTM and CDR2 ANQGSEA. The V gene lost 4 bases and the J gene lost 7 bases, with 14 bases spanning the gap. The CDR3 nucleotides are TGCAGCGTTGGGCGGCTCTACGGGGAGCAGTACTTC. Translating it yields CSVGRLYGEQYF.

The chain couples TRBV5-1 to TRBJ2-1; 10 bases agree with TRBD1. CDR1 SGHRS and CDR2 YFSETQ come from the germline V gene. CDR3 length: 16 amino acids. V shed 0 bases, J shed 6 bases, and the junction held 6 bases outside the gene matches. The CDR3 DNA is TGCGCCAGCAGCTTGGCCAGGGGGACAGGGGCCAATGAGCAGTTCTTC. Translating gives CASSLARGTGANEQFF.

The V call is TRBV10-3, the J call TRBJ2-7; 12 bases agree with TRBD1. This CDR3 comprises 14 residues. Losses at the gene ends were 5 bases for V and 5 bases for J; bases not matched to a gene: 4. CDR1 ENHRY and CDR2 SYGVKD come from the germline V gene. In DNA, the CDR3 is TGTGCCATCAGTCGGGGACAGGGGGCCCACGAGCAGTACTTC. Residues: CAISRGQGAHEQYF.

V is TRBV5-6 and J is TRBJ1-3, with D tentatively TRBD1 (6 bases). Trimming took 6 bases from V and 0 from J, leaving 19 bases between them. Germline CDR1 reads SGHDT; CDR2 reads YYEEEE. This CDR3 is built from 17 residues. In DNA, the CDR3 is TGTGCCAGCACCCGAGGGGGGGCCTACACCTCTGGAAACACCATATATTTT. Translation gives CASTRGGAYTSGNTIYF.

The CDR3: CASSNAGQPQHF. CDR3 coding DNA: TGTGCCAGCAGTAATGCGGGACAGCCCCAGCATTTT. The chain joins TRBV28 to TRBJ1-5, with unresolved D. With 5 bases removed from V and 7 bases from J, the gap between germline ends came to 9 bases. The CDR3 extends over 12 amino acids. Germline V lookup: CDR1 MDHEN, CDR2 SYDVKM.

This chain joins TRBV5-8 and TRBJ1-5; 7 bases are a match to TRBD1. The CDR3 covers 15 residues. Unmatched junction bases numbered 2, after V lost 0 bases and J lost 2 bases. The germline V gene encodes CDR1 SGHTS and CDR2 YDEGEE. The DNA for the CDR3 is TGTGCCAGCAGCTTGGGTCAGGGGGGCAATCAGCCCCAGCATTTT. Its protein product is CASSLGQGGNQPQHF.

This CDR3 reads CASRGQGFGNTIYF. CDR3 coding DNA: TGCGCCAGCAGGGGACAGGGGTTTGGAAACACCATATATTTT. The V and J genes are TRBV5-1 and TRBJ1-3, with 10 bases lining up with TRBD1. CDR1 is SGHRS, CDR2 YFSETQ, per germline. V trimming: 5 bases; J trimming: 3 bases; junction bases outside the gene matches: 2. The CDR3 extends over 14 amino acids. Complete variable domain (other parts from reference TRBV5-1 and TRBJ1-3): KAGVTQTPRYLIKTRGQQVTLSCSPISGHRSVSWYQQTPGQGLQFLFEYFSETQRNKGNFPGRFSGRQFSNSRSEMNVSTLELGDSALYLCASRGQGFGNTIYFGEGSWLTVV.

The V call is TRBV19, the J call TRBJ1-1, with 9 bases that match TRBD1. With 7 bases clipped from V and 4 bases from J, the junction kept 1 base outside the gene matches. Looked up from germline, CDR1 is LNHDA and CDR2 is SQIVND (reference sequence). This CDR3 is built from 12 residues. The CDR3 protein is CASKQGATEAFF. In nucleotides, the CDR3 is TGTGCCAGTAAACAGGGGGCCACTGAAGCTTTCTTT.

The chain joins TRBV5-1 to TRBJ2-7; no clear D. The CDR3 contains 15 residues. Trimming stripped 7 bases from V and 0 bases from J, with 17 bases between. Per germline, CDR1 SGHRS and CDR2 YFSETQ. CDR3 sequence (DNA): TGCGCCAGCCGCCGCGACACTTATAGCTCCTACGAGCAGTACTTC. Translation: CASRRDTYSSYEQYF.

The V and J genes are TRBV5-4 and TRBJ1-3; tentatively, D is TRBD1 (5 bases). The CDR3 is 14 amino acids. The V gene lost 3 bases and the J gene lost 3 bases, with 10 bases spanning the gap. The germline CDR1 and CDR2 sequences are SGHNT and YYREEE (reference sequence). CDR3 bases: TGTGCCAGCAGCTCGCAGGGAGGTGGAAACACCATATATTTT. Translating gives CASSSQGGGNTIYF.

The CDR3 DNA reads TGTGCCAGCAGCTTACAAAACACTGAAGCTTTCTTT. Protein product: CASSLQNTEAFF. The chain combines TRBV11-2 with TRBJ1-1; D gene unclear. This CDR3 spans 12 amino acids. V was trimmed by 2 bases and J by 2 bases, leaving 3 bases between them. Germline assignment: CDR1 SGHAT and CDR2 FQNNGV.

The chain is built from TRBV29-1 and TRBJ1-1; D may be TRBD1 (5 bases). The CDR3 covers 16 residues. Germline loops: CDR1 SQVTM, CDR2 ANQGSEA. V gave up 7 bases and J gave up 1 base, with 22 bases separating them. The CDR3 sequence: CSAAPGGELWNTEAFF. The CDR3, as DNA: TGCAGCGCCGCCCCCGGGGGTGAGTTGTGGAACACTGAAGCTTTCTTT.

This clone was picked up one time. This chain uses TRBV5-1 with TRBJ2-7, with 8 bases fitting TRBD1. Trimming at V came to 2 bases and at J to 5 bases, leaving 9 bases not matched to a gene. This CDR3 contains 15 residues. The germline CDR1 and CDR2 sequences are SGHRS and YFSETQ. The CDR3, as DNA: TGCGCCAGCAGCTTCCTTCAATCGACAGGGGACGAGCAGTACTTC. Its protein product is CASSFLQSTGDEQYF.

The J gene is TRBJ1-1, the V gene TRBV3-1 (or the pseudogene TRBV3-2); D not resolved. The CDR3 totals 13 residues. With 2 bases removed from V and 2 bases from J, the gap between germline ends came to 6 bases. Germline values: CDR1 LGHDT, CDR2 YNNKEL (reference sequence). The CDR3 spells CASSQFINTEAFF. The CDR3 DNA reads TGTGCCAGCAGCCAATTTATCAACACTGAAGCTTTCTTT.

The chain couples TRBV29-1 to TRBJ1-5; 7 bases line up with TRBD1. Looked up from germline, CDR1 is SQVTM and CDR2 is ANQGSEA. V was clipped by 6 bases and J by 2 bases; unmatched bases: 4. This CDR3 has 13 residues. As DNA, the CDR3 is TGCAGCGTACAGGGGAGTGGCAATCAGCCCCAGCATTTT. Amino acids: CSVQGSGNQPQHF.

This chain joins TRBV13 and TRBJ2-1, with 8 bases aligning to TRBD2. V dropped 5 bases and J dropped 4; count of bases not matched to a gene: 16. The CDR3 runs 18 residues. The germline V gene has CDR1 PRHDT and CDR2 FYEKMQ (reference sequence). The chain's CDR3 is CASSPPGWGTRGYNEQFF. The CDR3 DNA reads TGTGCCAGCAGCCCCCCGGGTTGGGGGACTAGGGGATACAATGAGCAGTTCTTC.

The chain recombines TRBV30 with TRBJ2-2; TRBD2 matches at 8 bases. There are 20 residues in the CDR3. Germline V gene sequence: CDR1 GTSNPN, CDR2 SVGIG (reference sequence). J lost 7 bases, V lost 3 bases, and 25 bases had no gene match. CDR3 loop: CAWSLKALHLRGEVIGELFF. In nucleotides, the CDR3 is TGTGCCTGGAGCCTTAAGGCTCTCCACCTGCGGGGGGAGGTCATCGGGGAGCTGTTTTTT.

This clone was seen a few times. This chain joins TRBV29-1 and TRBJ1-4; 8 nucleotides align to TRBD1. Germline CDR1 SQVTM, CDR2 ANQGSEA. CDR3 size: 13 residues. V trimming: 4 bases; J trimming: 7 bases; junction bases outside the gene matches: 5. The CDR3 DNA reads TGCAGCGTTGCTGCAGGGGGCACTGAAAAACTGTTTTTT. It yields the protein CSVAAGGTEKLFF.

The gene calls are TRBV6-2 or TRBV6-3 and TRBJ2-3; 15 bases fit TRBD2. V dropped 5 bases and J dropped 11; count of bases not matched to a gene: 5. Germline CDR1 MNHEY, CDR2 SVGEGT. The CDR3 spans 14 residues. The CDR3 region is CASSGLAGGQGQYF. The CDR3 DNA reads as TGTGCCAGCAGTGGACTAGCGGGGGGGCAGGGGCAGTATTTT.